One TCR beta chain is described in this entry. This specimen belongs to a study of monozygotic twins with inflammatory bowel disease. TCRdb processed the 5' RACE reads again and assigns one entry to each CDR3 protein, with no DNA. There are approximately 200,000 distinct CDR3 sequences in the sample, with 6% to 9% held by the top ten. Per the germline V gene, CDR1 is SNHLY and CDR2 is FYNNEI. This CDR3 spans 14 amino acids. The origin of this receptor is a human donor with ulcerative colitis or Crohn's disease, or a healthy co-twin of an affected twin (not recorded which). The source material was blood. V gene TRBV2 combines with J gene TRBJ1-1; with no DNA, the TCRdb D assignment of TRBD1 cannot be verified. CDR3 loop: CASSVGGGNTEAFF. Together with reference TRBV2 and TRBJ1-1, the CDR3 gives the full variable domain: EPEVTQTPSHQVTQMGQEVILRCVPISNHLYFYWYRQILGQKVEFLVSFYNNEISEKSEIFDDQFSVERPDGSNFTLKIRSTKLEDSAMYFCASSVGGGNTEAFFGQGTRLTVV.